This section outlines one T cell receptor (beta chain) sequence together with its context. Its specificity is unknown. The CDR3 contains 12 residues. CDR1 is LNHDA, CDR2 SQIVND, per germline (reference sequence). With 6 bases removed from V and 4 bases from J, the gap between germline ends came to 7 bases. These data come from a study of T cell responses to AZD1222 COVID-19 vaccine. Study-level findings and limits: AZD1222 recipients seropositive at baseline numbered only five or six. The sample set comprised mostly white British donors with more females, and clonal diversity was possibly underestimated.

Assay used: immunoSEQ multiplex PCR; TCRdb lists only in-frame clones, some missing. The table lists approximately 130,000 clones, 80% to 90% of them singletons. This chain joins TRBV19 and TRBJ2-1; tentatively, D is TRBD2 (6 bases). The TCR was taken from an adult in good health. The sequences come from peripheral blood, collected on day 0 of AZD1222 vaccination. CDR3 protein: CASRGGYNEQFF. The CDR3 region has the DNA TGTGCCAGTAGGGGGGGTTACAATGAGCAGTTCTTC. Drawing the rest from reference TRBV19 and TRBJ2-1, the complete variable domain is DGGITQSPKYLFRKEGQNVTLSCEQNLNHDAMYWYRQDPGQGLRLIYYSQIVNDFQKGDIAEGYSVSREKKESFPLTVTSAQKNPTAFYLCASRGGYNEQFFGPGTRLTVL.